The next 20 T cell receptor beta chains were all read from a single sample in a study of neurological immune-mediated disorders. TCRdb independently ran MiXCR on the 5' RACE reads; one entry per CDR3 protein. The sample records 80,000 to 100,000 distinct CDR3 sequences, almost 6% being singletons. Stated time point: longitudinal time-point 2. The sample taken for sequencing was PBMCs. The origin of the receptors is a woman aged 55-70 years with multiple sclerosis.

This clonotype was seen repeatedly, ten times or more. DNA for the CDR3: TGTGCCAGCAGCCAAGATAAGGGACGTATGATATGGCCCCAGCATTTT. This encodes CASSQDKGRMIWPQHF. The J gene is TRBJ1-5, the V gene TRBV14, with a tentative D call TRBD1 (5 bases). There are 16 residues in the CDR3. The germline gives CDR1 SGHDN, CDR2 FVKESK. V was shortened by 0 bases and J by 9 bases, with 18 bases between the two germline ends.

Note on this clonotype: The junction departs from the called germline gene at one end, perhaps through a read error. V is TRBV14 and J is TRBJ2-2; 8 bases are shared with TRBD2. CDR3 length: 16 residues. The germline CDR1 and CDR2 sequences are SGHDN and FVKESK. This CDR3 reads CASSPQRGWRTGEMFF. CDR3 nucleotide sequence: TGTGCCAGCAGCCCTCAGCGGGGGTGGAGGACCGGGGAGATGTTTTTT.

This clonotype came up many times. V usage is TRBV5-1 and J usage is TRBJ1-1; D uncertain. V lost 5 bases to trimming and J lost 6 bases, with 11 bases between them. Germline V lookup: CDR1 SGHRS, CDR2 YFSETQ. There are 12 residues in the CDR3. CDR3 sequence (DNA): TGCGCCAGCAGTGTCCCGGGCCCTGAAGCTTTCTTT. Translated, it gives CASSVPGPEAFF.

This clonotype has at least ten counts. The CDR3 loop reads CSARGTGDNNEQFF. CDR3 nucleotides: TGCAGTGCTAGAGGGACAGGGGACAACAATGAGCAGTTCTTC. The rearrangement uses TRBV20-1 and TRBJ2-1; 9 bases align to TRBD1. Germline CDR1 is DFQATT and CDR2 is SNEGSKA (reference sequence). The CDR3 has 14 amino acids. V shed 1 base and J 5 bases; nucleotides not matched to a gene: 3.

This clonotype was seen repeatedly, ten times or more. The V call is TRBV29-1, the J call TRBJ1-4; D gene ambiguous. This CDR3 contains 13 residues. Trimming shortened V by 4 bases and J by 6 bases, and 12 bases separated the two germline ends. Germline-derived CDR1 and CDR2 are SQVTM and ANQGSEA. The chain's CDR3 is CSVVKGVDEKLFF. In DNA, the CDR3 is TGCAGCGTTGTGAAGGGCGTAGATGAAAAACTGTTTTTT. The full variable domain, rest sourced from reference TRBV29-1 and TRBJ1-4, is SAVISQKPSRDICQRGTSLTIQCQVDSQVTMMFWYRQQPGQSLTLIATANQGSEATYESGFVIDKFPISRPNLTFSTLTVSNMSPEDSSIYLCSVVKGVDEKLFFGSGTQLSVL.

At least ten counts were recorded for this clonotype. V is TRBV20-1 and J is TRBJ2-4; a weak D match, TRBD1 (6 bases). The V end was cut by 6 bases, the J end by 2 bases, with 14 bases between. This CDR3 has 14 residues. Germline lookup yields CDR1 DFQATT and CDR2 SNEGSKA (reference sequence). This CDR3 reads CSADGQFSKNIQYF. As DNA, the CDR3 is TGCAGTGCGGATGGACAGTTCTCCAAAAACATTCAGTACTTC.

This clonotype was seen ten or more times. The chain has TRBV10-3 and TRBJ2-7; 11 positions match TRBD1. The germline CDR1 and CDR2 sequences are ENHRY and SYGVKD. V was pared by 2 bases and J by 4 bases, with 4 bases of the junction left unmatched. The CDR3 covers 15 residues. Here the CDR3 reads CAISERGTGGYEQYF. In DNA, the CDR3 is TGTGCCATCAGTGAGAGGGGGACAGGGGGATACGAGCAGTACTTC.

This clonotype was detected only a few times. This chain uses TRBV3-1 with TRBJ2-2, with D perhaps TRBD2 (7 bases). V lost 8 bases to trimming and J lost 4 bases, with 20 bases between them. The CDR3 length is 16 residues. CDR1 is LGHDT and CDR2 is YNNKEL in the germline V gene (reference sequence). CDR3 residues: CASRQAGGGVTGELFF. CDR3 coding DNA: TGTGCCAGCCGACAGGCAGGTGGGGGGGTCACCGGGGAGCTGTTTTTT.

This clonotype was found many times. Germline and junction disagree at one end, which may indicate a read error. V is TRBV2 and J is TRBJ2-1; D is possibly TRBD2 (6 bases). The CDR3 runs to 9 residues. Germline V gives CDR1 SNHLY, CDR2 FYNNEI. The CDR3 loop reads CASREGLAF. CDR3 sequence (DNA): TGTGCCAGCAGGGAGGGACTTGCCTTC. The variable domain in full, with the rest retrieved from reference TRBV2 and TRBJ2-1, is EPEVTQTPSHQVTQMGQEVILRCVPISNHLYFYWYRQILGQKVEFLVSFYNNEISEKSEIFDDQFSVERPDGSNFTLKIRSTKLEDSAMYFCASREGLAFGPGTRLTVL.

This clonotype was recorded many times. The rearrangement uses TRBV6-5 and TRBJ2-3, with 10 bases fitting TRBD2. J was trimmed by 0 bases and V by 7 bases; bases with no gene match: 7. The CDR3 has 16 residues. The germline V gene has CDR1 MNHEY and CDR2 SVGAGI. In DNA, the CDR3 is TGTGCCAGCACCTCAGAACTAGCGGGGAGCACAGATACGCAGTATTTT. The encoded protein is CASTSELAGSTDTQYF.

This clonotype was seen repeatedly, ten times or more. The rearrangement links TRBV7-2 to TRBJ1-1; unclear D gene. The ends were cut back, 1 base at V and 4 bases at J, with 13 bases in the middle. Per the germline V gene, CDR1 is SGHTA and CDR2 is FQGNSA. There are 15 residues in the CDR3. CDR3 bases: TGTGCCAGCAGCTTAGGGACCGCCGCAGGCACTGAAGCTTTCTTT. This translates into CASSLGTAAGTEAFF.

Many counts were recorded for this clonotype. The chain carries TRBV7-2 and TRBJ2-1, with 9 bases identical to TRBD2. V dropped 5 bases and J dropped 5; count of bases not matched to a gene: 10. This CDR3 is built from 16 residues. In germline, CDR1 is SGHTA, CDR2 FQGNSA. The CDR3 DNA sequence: TGTGCCAGCAGCCCCACAATGGCGGGGGGGAACAATGAGCAGTTCTTC. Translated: CASSPTMAGGNNEQFF.

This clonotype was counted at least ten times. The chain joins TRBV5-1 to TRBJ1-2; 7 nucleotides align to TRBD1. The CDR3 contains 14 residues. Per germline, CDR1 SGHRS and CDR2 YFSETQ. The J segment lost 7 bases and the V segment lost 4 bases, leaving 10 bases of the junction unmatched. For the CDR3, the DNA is TGCGCCAGCAGCGTACGGGACAGCTTCTCTGGCTACACCTTC. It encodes CASSVRDSFSGYTF.

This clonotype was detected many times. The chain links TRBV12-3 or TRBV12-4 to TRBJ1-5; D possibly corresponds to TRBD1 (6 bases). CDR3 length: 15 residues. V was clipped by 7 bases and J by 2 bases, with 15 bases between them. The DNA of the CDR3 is TGTGCCAGCATGCCCTACAGGGAAGGCAATCAGCCCCAGCATTTT. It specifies CASMPYREGNQPQHF.

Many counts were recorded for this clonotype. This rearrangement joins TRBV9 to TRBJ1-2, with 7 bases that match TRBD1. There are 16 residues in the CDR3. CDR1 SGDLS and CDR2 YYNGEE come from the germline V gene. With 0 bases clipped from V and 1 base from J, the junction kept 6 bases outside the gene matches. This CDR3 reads CASSVAGQRINYGYTF. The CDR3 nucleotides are TGTGCCAGCAGCGTAGCGGGACAGAGGATTAACTATGGCTACACCTTC.

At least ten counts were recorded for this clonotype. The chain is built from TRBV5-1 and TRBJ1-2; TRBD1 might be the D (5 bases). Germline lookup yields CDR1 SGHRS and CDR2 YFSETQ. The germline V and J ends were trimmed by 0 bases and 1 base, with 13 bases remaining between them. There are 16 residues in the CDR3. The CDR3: CASSLGNTGINYGYTF. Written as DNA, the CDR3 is TGCGCCAGCAGCTTGGGTAACACAGGCATTAACTATGGCTACACCTTC.

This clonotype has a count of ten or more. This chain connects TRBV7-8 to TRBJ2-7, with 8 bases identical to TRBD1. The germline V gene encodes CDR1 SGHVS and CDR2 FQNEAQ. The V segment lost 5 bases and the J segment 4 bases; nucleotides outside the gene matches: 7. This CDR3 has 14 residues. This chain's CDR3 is CASSIGQGWYEQYF. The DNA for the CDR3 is TGTGCCAGCAGCATCGGACAGGGTTGGTACGAGCAGTACTTC. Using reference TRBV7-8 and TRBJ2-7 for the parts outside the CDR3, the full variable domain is GAGVSQSPRYKVAKRGQDVALRCDPISGHVSLFWYQQALGQGPEFLTYFQNEAQLDKSGLPSDRFFAERPEGSVSTLKIQRTQQEDSAVYLCASSIGQGWYEQYFGPGTRLTVT.

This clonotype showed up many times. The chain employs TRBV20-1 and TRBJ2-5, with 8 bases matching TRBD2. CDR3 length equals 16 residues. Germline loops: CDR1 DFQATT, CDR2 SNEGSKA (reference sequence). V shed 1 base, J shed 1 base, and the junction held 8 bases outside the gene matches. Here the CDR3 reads CSARVGAGGGQETQYF. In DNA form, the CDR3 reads TGCAGTGCTAGAGTCGGGGCCGGGGGGGGCCAAGAGACCCAGTACTTC.

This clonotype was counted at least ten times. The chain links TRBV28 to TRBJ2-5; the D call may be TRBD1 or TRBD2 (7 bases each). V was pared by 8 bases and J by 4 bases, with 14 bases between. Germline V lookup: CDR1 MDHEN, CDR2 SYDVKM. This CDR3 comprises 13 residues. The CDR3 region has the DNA TGTGCCAGCCGACAGGGCGGGGGAGAGACCCAGTACTTC. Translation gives CASRQGGGETQYF.

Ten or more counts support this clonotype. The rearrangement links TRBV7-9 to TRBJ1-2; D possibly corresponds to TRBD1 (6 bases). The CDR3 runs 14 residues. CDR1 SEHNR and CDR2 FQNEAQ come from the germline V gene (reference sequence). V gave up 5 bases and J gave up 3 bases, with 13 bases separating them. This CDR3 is CASSPGQFDYGYTF. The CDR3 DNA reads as TGTGCCAGCAGCCCAGGACAGTTTGACTATGGCTACACCTTC. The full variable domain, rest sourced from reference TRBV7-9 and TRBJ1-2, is DTGVSQNPRHKITKRGQNVTFRCDPISEHNRLYWYRQTLGQGPEFLTYFQNEAQLEKSRLLSDRFSAERPKGSFSTLEIQRTEQGDSAMYLCASSPGQFDYGYTFGSGTRLTVV.